The clone carrying this TCR beta chain was counted between two and nine times. Its specificity is not known. TCRdb used MiXCR to reprocess the reads, holding one entry per CDR3 protein. Of over 300,000 distinct CDR3 sequences listed, under 20% are singletons. This sample stems from a study of T cell repertoires in cytomegalovirus infection. For the study at large: Matching HLA type, along with CMV infection, was indicated by public TCR beta signatures. Study findings and constraints: What dominated the ex vivo response were HLA-C-restricted CMV-specific TCR beta clonotypes.

The length of the CDR3 is 15 residues. Germline lookup yields CDR1 LGHNA and CDR2 YNFKEQ. Trimming pared 2 bases from V and 0 bases from J, leaving 10 bases between. The chain combines TRBV4-2 with TRBJ2-5; maybe TRBD1 (6 bases). Sequencing input: PBMCs. The TCR sequence derives from a human donor in good health (CMV status not recorded). Some clones in this sample may be carry-over from other donors' samples. This CDR3 is CASSQPQGNQETQYF. The CDR3 bases are TGTGCCAGCAGCCAACCACAGGGAAACCAAGAGACCCAGTACTTC.